These 23 T cell receptor beta chains share one sample of origin, sequenced in a study of blood T cell repertoires in COVID-19. Sequencing was performed with immunoSEQ multiplex PCR; in TCRdb, only in-frame clones are kept and a portion is missing. Of about 70,000 clones in the sample, around three quarters are singletons; the top ten hold 35% to 45%. The sample was peripheral blood. The source of these receptors is a woman between 65 and 79 years old with acute or convalescent COVID-19.

This CDR3 reads CASSHGTTMSPSGDTQYF. The CDR3, as DNA: TGTGCCAGCAGCCACGGGACTACGATGTCTCCCTCGGGAGATACGCAGTATTTT. The J gene is TRBJ2-3, the V gene TRBV6-2 or TRBV6-3; 7 nucleotides line up with TRBD2. The junction had 20 bases not matched to a gene; V was cut back by 6 bases and J by 5 bases. The CDR3 is 18 residues long. CDR1 MNHEY and CDR2 SVGEGT come from the germline V gene.

This clone was counted between two and nine times. The V gene is TRBV5-1, the J gene TRBJ2-1; weak D call: TRBD2 (6 bases). Trimming shortened V by 1 base and J by 4 bases, and 18 bases separated the two germline ends. CDR1 is SGHRS, CDR2 YFSETQ, per germline. The CDR3 sequence is 17 residues long. For the CDR3, the DNA is TGCGCCAGCAGCTTGAGGGACTCTCCAGGCCTTTACAATGAGCAGTTCTTC. This translates into CASSLRDSPGLYNEQFF.

The chain couples TRBV6-5 to TRBJ2-7, with D possibly being TRBD2 (6 bases). Per germline, CDR1 MNHEY and CDR2 SVGAGI. There are 14 residues in the CDR3. V lost 6 bases to trimming and J lost 4 bases, with 16 bases between them. The CDR3 DNA sequence: TGTGCCAGCAGCGCGGGGCAGGGAGCATACGAGCAGTACTTC. Residues: CASSAGQGAYEQYF.

The chain employs TRBV12-3 or TRBV12-4 and TRBJ2-2; D not certain. This CDR3 contains 12 residues. V shed 9 bases and J shed 4 bases, with 9 bases lying between them. The CDR3 sequence is CASRVTTGELFF. The CDR3 DNA reads TGTGCCAGTAGAGTAACCACCGGGGAGCTGTTTTTT.

The gene calls are TRBV5-8 and TRBJ1-1; 8 nucleotides agree with TRBD1. V lost 2 bases, J lost 5 bases, and 14 bases stayed unmatched. The CDR3 runs 17 residues. Germline V gene sequence: CDR1 SGHTS, CDR2 YDEGEE. The CDR3 sequence: CASSFVEGGRGQTEAFF. CDR3 DNA: TGTGCCAGCAGCTTCGTAGAGGGGGGCAGGGGGCAGACTGAAGCTTTCTTT.

The chain links TRBV7-2 to TRBJ2-1, with 9 bases that match TRBD2. Looked up from germline, CDR1 is SGHTA and CDR2 is FQGNSA. The CDR3 loop spans 17 amino acids. After removal of 0 bases from V and 7 bases from J, the junction contained 10 bases not matched to a gene. The CDR3 region has the DNA TGTGCCAGCAGCTTAGCCCGGGCTAGCGGGAAGGGTAATGAGCAGTTCTTC. It codes for CASSLARASGKGNEQFF.

V usage is TRBV15 and J usage is TRBJ1-4; perhaps TRBD1 as D (6 bases). V shed 1 base and J shed 10 bases, with 19 bases lying between them. Germline CDR1 reads LNHNV; CDR2 reads YYDKDF (reference sequence). The CDR3 has 16 residues. The CDR3 is CATSRAQGNRGGKLFF. The CDR3 region has the DNA TGTGCCACCAGCAGAGCACAGGGAAATCGTGGAGGAAAACTGTTTTTT. Full variable domain (remainder filled in from reference TRBV15 and TRBJ1-4): DAMVIQNPRYQVTQFGKPVTLSCSQTLNHNVMYWYQQKSSQAPKLLFHYYDKDFNNEADTPDNFQSRRPNTSFCFLDIRSPGLGDTAMYLCATSRAQGNRGGKLFFGSGTQLSVL.

The DNA of the CDR3 is TGTGCCAGCAGCAATCGGACAGGGCTAGGGGAAAAACTGTTTTTT. Amino acid sequence: CASSNRTGLGEKLFF. The chain couples TRBV7-9 to TRBJ1-4; 8 bases agree with TRBD1. The CDR3 loop spans 15 amino acids. V was pared by 5 bases and J by 8 bases, with 10 bases of the junction left unmatched. CDR1 is SEHNR, CDR2 FQNEAQ, per germline (reference sequence).

The genes are TRBV15 and TRBJ1-5; no clear D. This CDR3 has 17 residues. CDR1 and CDR2 (germline): LNHNV, YYDKDF (reference sequence). Trimming took off 0 bases at V and 2 bases at J, with 14 bases between the two ends. The chain's CDR3 is CATSRDSGDLRNQPQHF. In DNA form, the CDR3 reads TGTGCCACCAGCAGAGATTCGGGAGACCTTCGCAATCAGCCCCAGCATTTT. Drawing the rest from reference TRBV15 and TRBJ1-5, the complete variable domain is DAMVIQNPRYQVTQFGKPVTLSCSQTLNHNVMYWYQQKSSQAPKLLFHYYDKDFNNEADTPDNFQSRRPNTSFCFLDIRSPGLGDTAMYLCATSRDSGDLRNQPQHFGDGTRLSIL.

V is TRBV5-1 and J is TRBJ2-5; 8 positions match TRBD2. The V gene end was trimmed by 4 bases and the J gene end by 1 base; junction bases not matched to a gene: 3. The CDR3 runs to 14 residues. Germline assignment: CDR1 SGHRS and CDR2 YFSETQ. The CDR3 sequence is CASSLTSAQETQYF. The CDR3 DNA reads as TGCGCCAGCAGCCTGACTAGCGCCCAAGAGACCCAGTACTTC.

The V call is TRBV4-3, the J call TRBJ1-2; no firm D call. The germline V and J ends were trimmed by 0 bases and 8 bases, with 7 bases remaining between them. Germline V gives CDR1 LGHNA, CDR2 YSLEER. The CDR3 consists of 12 residues. CDR3 nucleotides: TGCGCCAGCAGCCAAGATCATGGCGGCTACACCTTC. Translation: CASSQDHGGYTF.

This clone was counted only a few times. The gene calls are TRBV2 and TRBJ1-1, with D tentatively TRBD1 (6 bases). The CDR3 consists of 13 residues. Looked up from germline, CDR1 is SNHLY and CDR2 is FYNNEI. V shed 4 bases and J shed 3 bases, with 9 bases lying between them. The CDR3 reads CASSGQEDTEAFF. The CDR3 bases are TGTGCCAGCAGTGGACAGGAGGACACTGAAGCTTTCTTT.

The V call is TRBV6-5, the J call TRBJ1-4; the D gene is possibly TRBD1 (5 bases). Trimming stripped 8 bases from V and 7 bases from J, with 14 bases between. The CDR3 contains 13 residues. Per the germline V gene, CDR1 is MNHEY and CDR2 is SVGAGI. CDR3 sequence: CASRPGLVEKLFF. The CDR3 DNA reads TGTGCCAGCCGTCCAGGGCTGGTTGAAAAACTGTTTTTT.

J is TRBJ1-5 and V is TRBV9; weak D call: TRBD1 (5 bases). The CDR3 consists of 15 residues. CDR1 and CDR2 (germline): SGDLS, YYNGEE. Trimming took 2 bases from V and 4 from J, leaving 13 bases between them. This CDR3 reads CASSVTGEDNQPQHF. The CDR3 DNA reads TGTGCCAGCAGCGTCACGGGGGAGGATAATCAGCCCCAGCATTTT.

V and J are TRBV14 and TRBJ1-2; the D gene is possibly TRBD1 (5 bases). Germline-derived CDR1 and CDR2 are SGHDN and FVKESK. The CDR3 runs 15 residues. Trimming stripped 4 bases from V and 8 bases from J, with 20 bases between. The CDR3 region has the DNA TGTGCCAGCAGCCCGGCGGGGGTAACACGGGTCGGCTACACCTTC. Amino acids: CASSPAGVTRVGYTF.

The rearrangement links TRBV7-8 to TRBJ1-2; the match to TRBD1 covers 7 bases. The CDR3 totals 14 residues. Germline CDR1 reads SGHVS; CDR2 reads FQNEAQ. After removal of 5 bases from V and 4 bases from J, the junction contained 7 bases not matched to a gene. Written as DNA, the CDR3 is TGTGCCAGCAGCCGAGGGGGCGCAGGCTATGGCTACACCTTC. Protein product: CASSRGGAGYGYTF.

The chain has TRBV19 and TRBJ2-1, with TRBD1 matching over 9 bases. Germline values: CDR1 LNHDA, CDR2 SQIVND (reference sequence). This CDR3 has 14 residues. V shed 5 bases, J shed 6 bases, and the junction held 5 bases outside the gene matches. The CDR3 region is CASSPRDRANEQFF. The CDR3, as DNA: TGTGCCAGTAGTCCCCGGGACAGGGCCAATGAGCAGTTCTTC.

The V call is TRBV13, the J call TRBJ1-4, with TRBD1 as a possible D gene (6 bases). This CDR3 has 15 amino acids. CDR1 PRHDT and CDR2 FYEKMQ come from the germline V gene (reference sequence). V was cut by 3 bases and J by 5 bases, with 13 bases left in between. The CDR3 protein is CASSFTGTINEKLFF. The CDR3 DNA reads TGTGCCAGCAGCTTCACCGGGACAATCAATGAAAAACTGTTTTTT.

The chain recombines TRBV2 with TRBJ1-3, with D hard to call. V was pared by 11 bases and J by 0 bases, with 14 bases between. The germline CDR1 and CDR2 sequences are SNHLY and FYNNEI. The CDR3 covers 14 residues. The CDR3 DNA reads as TGTGCCTCCGCCGCAGGCTCCTCTGGAAACACCATATATTTT. Its protein product is CASAAGSSGNTIYF.

This sequence joins TRBV10-3 and TRBJ2-7; 9 bases fit TRBD1. CDR3 size: 14 residues. Germline assignment: CDR1 ENHRY and CDR2 SYGVKD. J was trimmed by 2 bases and V by 3 bases; bases with no gene match: 2. The CDR3: CAISDGTGTYEQYF. The CDR3 bases are TGTGCCATCAGTGACGGGACAGGGACCTACGAGCAGTACTTC.

The chain combines TRBV6-6 with TRBJ1-4, with TRBD1 matching 7 bases. The CDR3 spans 12 residues. The V gene's germline CDR1 is MNHNY and CDR2 SVGAGI (reference sequence). V trimming: 6 bases; J trimming: 5 bases; junction bases outside the gene matches: 0. Written as DNA, the CDR3 is TGTGCCAGCAGACAGGGGAATGAAAAACTGTTTTTT. This codes for CASRQGNEKLFF.

CDR3 sequence: CATSTRQGDEKLFF. The CDR3 DNA reads TGTGCCACCAGCACCAGACAGGGGGATGAAAAACTGTTTTTT. V and J are TRBV15 and TRBJ1-4; TRBD1 matches at 9 bases. V lost 4 bases, J lost 6 bases, and 3 bases stayed unmatched. This CDR3 is 14 amino acids long. Looked up from germline, CDR1 is LNHNV and CDR2 is YYDKDF (reference sequence). The full variable domain, in which reference TRBV15 and TRBJ1-4 provide the parts outside the CDR3, is DAMVIQNPRYQVTQFGKPVTLSCSQTLNHNVMYWYQQKSSQAPKLLFHYYDKDFNNEADTPDNFQSRRPNTSFCFLDIRSPGLGDTAMYLCATSTRQGDEKLFFGSGTQLSVL.

The chain employs TRBV7-2 and TRBJ1-2, with unresolved D. V dropped 5 bases and J dropped 5 bases, with 15 bases sitting between them. There are 14 residues in the CDR3. CDR1 is SGHTA, CDR2 FQGNSA, per germline. CDR3 in DNA: TGTGCCAGCAGCGCCAACAGAGTTCAATATGGCTACACCTTC. Translating it yields CASSANRVQYGYTF.